The T cell receptor (beta chain) described here comes from a study of blood T cell repertoires in COVID-19. The CDR3 covers 14 residues. Germline V gene sequence: CDR1 SNHLY, CDR2 FYNNEI. V was clipped by 1 base and J by 12 bases, with 13 bases between them. Per the study methods: Reference gene primer amplification gave estimated nucleated cell counts. The method was immunoSEQ multiplex PCR; TCRdb's version includes in-frame clones alone and lacks a portion of them. That table gives V, J and clone size, and the DNA gave D and trimming. The repertoire holds approximately 480,000 clones, with approximately 89% as singletons.

The source of this sequence is a man younger than 30 with COVID-19, enrolled during active disease. The chain links TRBV2 to TRBJ2-6, with D possibly being TRBD1 (6 bases). Sequencing was performed on peripheral blood. The CDR3 DNA reads TGTGCCAGCAGTGAAGGGATACAGGGCCCCGTCCTGACTTTC. Amino acids: CASSEGIQGPVLTF. Using reference TRBV2 and TRBJ2-6 for the parts outside the CDR3, the full variable domain is EPEVTQTPSHQVTQMGQEVILRCVPISNHLYFYWYRQILGQKVEFLVSFYNNEISEKSEIFDDQFSVERPDGSNFTLKIRSTKLEDSAMYFCASSEGIQGPVLTFGAGSRLTVL.